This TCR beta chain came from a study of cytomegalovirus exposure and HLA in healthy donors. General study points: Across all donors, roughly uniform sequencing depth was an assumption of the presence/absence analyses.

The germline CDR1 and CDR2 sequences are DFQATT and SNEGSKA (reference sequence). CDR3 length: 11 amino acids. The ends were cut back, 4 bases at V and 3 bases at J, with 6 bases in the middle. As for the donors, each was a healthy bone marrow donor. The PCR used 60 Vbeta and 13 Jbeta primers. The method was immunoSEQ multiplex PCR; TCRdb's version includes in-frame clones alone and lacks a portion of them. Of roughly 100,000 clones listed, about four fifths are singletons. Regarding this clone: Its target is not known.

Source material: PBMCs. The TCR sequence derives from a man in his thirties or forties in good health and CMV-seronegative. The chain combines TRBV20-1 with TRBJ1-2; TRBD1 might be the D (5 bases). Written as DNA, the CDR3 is TGCAGTGCTACAGGGTACTATGGCTACACCTTC. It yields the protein CSATGYYGYTF.